A selection of T cell receptor beta chains follows, all from one sample in a study of T cell repertoires in cytomegalovirus infection. Their antigen targets remain unknown. TCRdb recomputed calls from the reads with MiXCR, one row per CDR3 protein. The repertoire holds roughly 68,000 distinct CDR3 sequences, 20% seen once, with around 70% in the top ten. The sample consisted of CD8+ T cells from cultured PBMCs, taken from culture after CMV antigen stimulation. The receptors derive from a human donor in good health (CMV status not recorded). Some clones in this sample may be carry-over from other donors' samples. Both conserved end residues are part of each CDR3. Each record gives: clone size, D gene, J gene, CDR3 length, V gene, CDR3 DNA, CDR3 protein. D genes are given only for firm matches. The listing skips clone size in some rows; elsewhere it reads once, few, many or a size class.

abundance: many
d_gene: TRBD1
j_gene: TRBJ2-2
len: 16
v_gene: TRBV2
CDR3nt: TGTGCCAGAGCTTTGTTGACAGGGATGAACACCGGGGAGCTGTTTTTT
CDR3aa: CARALLTGMNTGELFF

abundance: .
d_gene: .
j_gene: TRBJ2-7
len: 14
v_gene: TRBV7-2
CDR3nt: TGTGCCAGCAGCCAGGATAAACGGGGATACGAGCAGTACTTC
CDR3aa: CASSQDKRGYEQYF

abundance: .
d_gene: TRBD1
j_gene: TRBJ1-2
len: 16
v_gene: TRBV7-6
CDR3nt: TGTGCCAGCAGCTTAAGCGACAGGGGGTTTATCTATGGCTACACCTTC
CDR3aa: CASSLSDRGFIYGYTF

abundance: .
d_gene: TRBD2
j_gene: TRBJ2-3
len: 15
v_gene: TRBV12-3/TRBV12-4
CDR3nt: TGTGCCAGCAGTTTTTCAGCGGGAGGTCCAGATACGCAGTATTTT
CDR3aa: CASSFSAGGPDTQYF

abundance: few
d_gene: .
j_gene: TRBJ1-6
len: 16
v_gene: TRBV7-2
CDR3nt: TGTGCCAGCAGCTTGATTCCGGTCTCCTATAATTCACCCCTCCACTTT
CDR3aa: CASSLIPVSYNSPLHF

abundance: .
d_gene: .
j_gene: TRBJ2-1
len: 16
v_gene: TRBV14
CDR3nt: TGTGCCAGCAGCCACCAGGGAGGGGGAACCTACAATGAGCAGTTCTTC
CDR3aa: CASSHQGGGTYNEQFF

abundance: few
d_gene: TRBD1
j_gene: TRBJ2-7
len: 17
v_gene: TRBV4-1
CDR3nt: TGCGCCAGCAGCTCCCCCACGGGGACAGGGGGCTCCTACGAGCAGTACTTC
CDR3aa: CASSSPTGTGGSYEQYF

abundance: few
d_gene: TRBD1
j_gene: TRBJ2-7
len: 14
v_gene: TRBV7-6
CDR3nt: TGTGCCAGCAGCTCGGGACAGGGACACTACGAGCAGTACTTC
CDR3aa: CASSSGQGHYEQYF

abundance: few
d_gene: .
j_gene: TRBJ1-5
len: 15
v_gene: TRBV7-7
CDR3nt: TGTGCCAGCAGCTTAGCCTTGTGGAGCAATCAGCCCCAGCATTTT
CDR3aa: CASSLALWSNQPQHF

abundance: .
d_gene: .
j_gene: TRBJ2-1
len: 12
v_gene: TRBV29-1
CDR3nt: TGCAGCGTTGAAGGGCGAAACAATGAGCAGTTCTTC
CDR3aa: CSVEGRNNEQFF

abundance: .
d_gene: .
j_gene: TRBJ1-4
len: 15
v_gene: TRBV9
CDR3nt: TGTGCCAGCAGCGTGGGGGGTGCAACTAATGAAAAACTGTTTTTT
CDR3aa: CASSVGGATNEKLFF

abundance: once
d_gene: .
j_gene: TRBJ1-1
len: 12
v_gene: TRBV20-1
CDR3nt: TGCAGTGCTTTCCTTGGGAACACTGAAGCTTTCTTT
CDR3aa: CSAFLGNTEAFF

abundance: few
d_gene: TRBD2
j_gene: TRBJ2-1
len: 18
v_gene: TRBV4-3
CDR3nt: TGCGCCAGCAGCCAAGATCGGGTTAGCGGGGTAGGGTACAATGAGCAGTTCTTC
CDR3aa: CASSQDRVSGVGYNEQFF

abundance: few
d_gene: .
j_gene: TRBJ1-3
len: 17
v_gene: TRBV12-3/TRBV12-4
CDR3nt: TGTGCCAGCAGTTTATCTCCAGGGGCGTCCTCTGGAAACACCATATATTTT
CDR3aa: CASSLSPGASSGNTIYF

abundance: few
d_gene: .
j_gene: TRBJ1-3
len: 13
v_gene: TRBV7-9
CDR3nt: TGTGCCAGCAGCTTGGACGGTGGAAACACCATATATTTT
CDR3aa: CASSLDGGNTIYF

abundance: .
d_gene: .
j_gene: TRBJ1-1
len: 16
v_gene: TRBV7-2
CDR3nt: TGTGCCAGCAGCTTGGCCACAGCATCGAGGTACACTGAAGCTTTCTTT
CDR3aa: CASSLATASRYTEAFF

abundance: .
d_gene: .
j_gene: TRBJ1-2
len: 15
v_gene: TRBV27
CDR3nt: TGTGCCAGCAGTGTTGAGAGGGGTGGGAACTATGGCTACACCTTC
CDR3aa: CASSVERGGNYGYTF

abundance: few
d_gene: .
j_gene: TRBJ2-2
len: 16
v_gene: TRBV12-5
CDR3nt: TGTGCTAGTGGTTTAGGCAGCACAGGGTTTGTAGGGGAGCTGTTTTTT
CDR3aa: CASGLGSTGFVGELFF

abundance: .
d_gene: TRBD1
j_gene: TRBJ2-7
len: 14
v_gene: TRBV20-1
CDR3nt: TGCAGTGCTACCCGGGACAGGGTCTCCTACGAGCAGTACTTC
CDR3aa: CSATRDRVSYEQYF

abundance: .
d_gene: TRBD1
j_gene: TRBJ1-2
len: 17
v_gene: TRBV19
CDR3nt: TGTGCCAGTACCCGGCGGGACAGAAGCGGCTTGGGATACTGGATCACCTTC
CDR3aa: CASTRRDRSGLGYWITF

abundance: .
d_gene: .
j_gene: TRBJ2-7
len: 14
v_gene: TRBV7-9
CDR3nt: TGTGCCAGCAGCCCTACCCCAGGAGCCTACGAGCAGTACTTC
CDR3aa: CASSPTPGAYEQYF

abundance: .
d_gene: .
j_gene: TRBJ2-1
len: 16
v_gene: TRBV14
CDR3nt: TGTGCCAGCAGCCTCACAGGCGGGCCCTCCTACAATGAGCAGTTCTTC
CDR3aa: CASSLTGGPSYNEQFF

abundance: few
d_gene: .
j_gene: TRBJ1-5
len: 14
v_gene: TRBV12-3/TRBV12-4
CDR3nt: TGTGCCAGCGGTTTTTCGGGTAGCAATCAGCCCCAGCATTTT
CDR3aa: CASGFSGSNQPQHF

abundance: .
d_gene: .
j_gene: TRBJ2-1
len: 13
v_gene: TRBV7-6
CDR3nt: TGTGCCAGCAGCGCCTACCCTTACAATGAGCAGTTCTTC
CDR3aa: CASSAYPYNEQFF

abundance: .
d_gene: TRBD1
j_gene: TRBJ2-1
len: 15
v_gene: TRBV7-9
CDR3nt: TGTGCCAGCAGCTTAAATGAGGGGGCAGACAATGAGCAGTTCTTC
CDR3aa: CASSLNEGADNEQFF

abundance: .
d_gene: .
j_gene: TRBJ1-1
len: 20
v_gene: TRBV20-1
CDR3nt: TGCAGTGCCATAAAACCATTATTCTGGGACGGCAAACAGTTCAACACTGAAGCTTTCTTT
CDR3aa: CSAIKPLFWDGKQFNTEAFF

abundance: many
d_gene: TRBD2
j_gene: TRBJ2-7
len: 16
v_gene: TRBV7-2
CDR3nt: TGTGCCAGCAGCTTAGTAGCGGGTGTAACGGGCTACGAGCAGTACTTC
CDR3aa: CASSLVAGVTGYEQYF

abundance: few
d_gene: .
j_gene: TRBJ1-1
len: 13
v_gene: TRBV27
CDR3nt: TGTGCCAGCAGTTTAAGGGCCGGGCATGAAGCTTTCTTT
CDR3aa: CASSLRAGHEAFF

abundance: .
d_gene: .
j_gene: TRBJ2-1
len: 14
v_gene: TRBV5-8
CDR3nt: TGTGCCAGCGGGATAAGTAGCTCCTACAATGAGCAGTTCTTC
CDR3aa: CASGISSSYNEQFF

abundance: .
d_gene: .
j_gene: TRBJ1-6
len: 14
v_gene: TRBV10-3
CDR3nt: TGTGCCATCAGTGATGTTCAGAAAAATTCACCCCTCCACTTT
CDR3aa: CAISDVQKNSPLHF

abundance: .
d_gene: .
j_gene: TRBJ1-5
len: 15
v_gene: TRBV4-1
CDR3nt: TGCGCCAGCAGCCAAGAGGGGGCTAGCAATCAGCCCCAGCATTTT
CDR3aa: CASSQEGASNQPQHF